What follows are 11 T cell receptor beta chains derived from one specimen sequenced in a study of T-cell memory formation after mild COVID-19. Via MiXCR, TCRdb re-called the 5' RACE reads, giving one row per CDR3 protein. This table holds under 450,000 distinct CDR3 sequences, 23% found once. The specimen sequenced was PBMCs or a T cell subset sorted from them (not recorded which). These TCRs come from an adult woman who had mild COVID-19 (a few samples of this study predate the infection). Cell type and time point are not known.

The genes are TRBV4-2 and TRBJ1-1, with TRBD1 identical over 7 bases. The CDR3 is 14 residues long. Trimming cost V 4 bases and J 5 bases; bases outside gene matches: 7. Germline CDR1 is LGHNA and CDR2 is YNFKEQ. CDR3 sequence reads: CASSPGTDQTEAFF. The CDR3 DNA reads TGTGCCAGCAGCCCCGGGACAGATCAGACTGAAGCTTTCTTT.

J is TRBJ1-3 and V is TRBV20-1; 7 positions match TRBD1. V trimming: 6 bases; J trimming: 2 bases; junction bases outside the gene matches: 7. This CDR3 is 14 amino acids long. CDR1 and CDR2 (germline): DFQATT, SNEGSKA (reference sequence). In DNA form, the CDR3 reads TGCAGTGCGCTGGGGACAGCTACTGGAAACACCATATATTTT. Protein: CSALGTATGNTIYF.

In DNA, the CDR3 is TGTGCCAGCAGCTTAGTTTTTGGAGACCGAGGCAACGAGCAGTACTTC. It is translated as CASSLVFGDRGNEQYF. The chain uses TRBV7-2 and TRBJ2-7, with D uncertain. The CDR3 contains 16 residues. CDR1 is SGHTA and CDR2 is FQGNSA in the germline V gene. V was clipped by 1 base and J by 5 bases, with 18 bases between them.

The V gene is TRBV20-1, the J gene TRBJ2-5, with TRBD2 identical over 9 bases. Trimming took 0 bases from V and 1 from J; bases not matched to a gene: 3. Germline assignment: CDR1 DFQATT and CDR2 SNEGSKA (reference sequence). The CDR3 covers 15 residues. As DNA, the CDR3 is TGCAGTGCTAGAGAGCTAGCGGGGTTCCAAGAGACCCAGTACTTC. Translating it yields CSARELAGFQETQYF.

This clonotype was observed a few times. The gene calls are TRBV27 and TRBJ1-5; D unresolved. This CDR3 is 12 amino acids long. Looked up from germline, CDR1 is MNHEY and CDR2 is SMNVEV (reference sequence). Between the trimmed V and J ends, which lost 8 bases and 3 bases, there was a span of 8 bases. Here the CDR3 DNA reads TGTGCCAGCCGAGCGGCCAATCAGCCCCAGCATTTT. The encoded protein is CASRAANQPQHF.

The rearrangement links TRBV5-4 to TRBJ2-2; D gene unclear. Germline V gene sequence: CDR1 SGHNT, CDR2 YYREEE (reference sequence). The CDR3 is 14 residues long. Between the trimmed V and J ends, which lost 3 bases and 5 bases, there was a span of 11 bases. The CDR3 nucleotides read TGTGCCAGCAGCTACCCGGGTGGGACCGGGGAGCTGTTTTTT. As protein: CASSYPGGTGELFF.

This clonotype was observed a handful of times. CDR3: CASRSDTYSNQPQHF. CDR3 sequence (DNA): TGTGCCAGCAGGTCGGACACCTATAGCAATCAGCCCCAGCATTTT. The chain uses TRBV6-1 and TRBJ1-5, with a weak D call TRBD1 (5 bases). Trimming removed 6 bases from V and 0 bases from J, with 12 bases in between. The germline gives CDR1 MNHNS, CDR2 SASEGT. The CDR3 totals 15 residues.

Only a few counts were recorded for this clonotype. This rearrangement joins TRBV29-1 to TRBJ1-6, with 8 bases matching TRBD1. The V gene end was trimmed by 7 bases and the J gene end by 8 bases; junction bases not matched to a gene: 7. The CDR3 sequence is 13 residues long. Germline V gives CDR1 SQVTM, CDR2 ANQGSEA. DNA of the CDR3: TGCAGCGCCGCTCAGGGGGCGGATTCACCCCTCCACTTT. Translated: CSAAQGADSPLHF.

This clonotype was found a few times. The gene calls are TRBV12-3 or TRBV12-4 and TRBJ2-3, with TRBD2 matching 8 bases. Trimming removed 1 base from V and 4 bases from J; junction bases left unmatched: 1. The CDR3 is made up of 14 amino acids. The CDR3 region is CASSLVGRADTQYF. In DNA form, the CDR3 reads TGTGCCAGCAGTTTAGTCGGGAGGGCAGATACGCAGTATTTT.

V gene TRBV6-2 or TRBV6-3 combines with J gene TRBJ2-2, with a weak D call TRBD1 (6 bases). Germline CDR1 MNHEY, CDR2 SVGEGT. V was clipped by 3 bases and J by 4 bases, with 12 bases between them. This CDR3 is 15 amino acids long. The CDR3 protein is CASSYTRGGTGELFF. The CDR3, as DNA: TGTGCCAGCAGTTATACACGAGGGGGCACCGGGGAGCTGTTTTTT.

A few counts support this clonotype. The V call is TRBV12-3 or TRBV12-4, the J call TRBJ1-1; 7 nucleotides agree with TRBD1. The CDR3 contains 15 residues. V was clipped by 5 bases and J by 7 bases; unmatched bases: 13. The CDR3 DNA reads TGTGCCAGCAGTGTAAATTCAGGGGGTAAGGTTGAAGCTTTCTTT. Encoded protein: CASSVNSGGKVEAFF.